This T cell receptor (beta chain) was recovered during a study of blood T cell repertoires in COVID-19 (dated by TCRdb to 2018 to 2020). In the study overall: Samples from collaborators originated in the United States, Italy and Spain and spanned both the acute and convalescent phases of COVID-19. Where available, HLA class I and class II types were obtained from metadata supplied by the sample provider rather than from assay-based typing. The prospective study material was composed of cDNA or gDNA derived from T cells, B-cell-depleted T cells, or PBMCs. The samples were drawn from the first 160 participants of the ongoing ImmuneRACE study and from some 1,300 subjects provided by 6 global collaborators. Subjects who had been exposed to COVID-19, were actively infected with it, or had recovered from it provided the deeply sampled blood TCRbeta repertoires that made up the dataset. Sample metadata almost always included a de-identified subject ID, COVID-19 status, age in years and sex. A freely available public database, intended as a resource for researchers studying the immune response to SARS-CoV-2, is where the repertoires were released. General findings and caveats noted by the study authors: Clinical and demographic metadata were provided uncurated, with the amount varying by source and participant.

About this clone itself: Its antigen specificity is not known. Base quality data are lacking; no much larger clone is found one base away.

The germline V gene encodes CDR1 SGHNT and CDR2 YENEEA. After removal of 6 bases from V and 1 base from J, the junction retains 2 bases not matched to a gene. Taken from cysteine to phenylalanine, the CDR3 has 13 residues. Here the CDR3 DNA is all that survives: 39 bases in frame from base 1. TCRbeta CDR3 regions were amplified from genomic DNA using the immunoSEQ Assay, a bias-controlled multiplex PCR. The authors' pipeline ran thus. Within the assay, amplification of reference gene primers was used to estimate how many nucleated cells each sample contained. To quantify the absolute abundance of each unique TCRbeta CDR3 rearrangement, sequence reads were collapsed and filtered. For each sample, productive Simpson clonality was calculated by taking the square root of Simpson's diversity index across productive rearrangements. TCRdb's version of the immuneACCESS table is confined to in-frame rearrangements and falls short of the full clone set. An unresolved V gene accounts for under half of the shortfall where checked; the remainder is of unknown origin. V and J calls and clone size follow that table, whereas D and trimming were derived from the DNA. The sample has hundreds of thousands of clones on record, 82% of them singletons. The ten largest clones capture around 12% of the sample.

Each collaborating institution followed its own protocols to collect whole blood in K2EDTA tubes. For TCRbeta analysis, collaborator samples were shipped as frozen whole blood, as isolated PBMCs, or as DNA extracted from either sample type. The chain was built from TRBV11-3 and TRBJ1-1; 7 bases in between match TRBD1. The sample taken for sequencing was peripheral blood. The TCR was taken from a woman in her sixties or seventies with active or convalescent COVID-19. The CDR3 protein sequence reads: CASSRQGNTEAFF. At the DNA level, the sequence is TGTGCCAGCAGTCGACAGGGGAACACTGAAGCTTTCTTT.